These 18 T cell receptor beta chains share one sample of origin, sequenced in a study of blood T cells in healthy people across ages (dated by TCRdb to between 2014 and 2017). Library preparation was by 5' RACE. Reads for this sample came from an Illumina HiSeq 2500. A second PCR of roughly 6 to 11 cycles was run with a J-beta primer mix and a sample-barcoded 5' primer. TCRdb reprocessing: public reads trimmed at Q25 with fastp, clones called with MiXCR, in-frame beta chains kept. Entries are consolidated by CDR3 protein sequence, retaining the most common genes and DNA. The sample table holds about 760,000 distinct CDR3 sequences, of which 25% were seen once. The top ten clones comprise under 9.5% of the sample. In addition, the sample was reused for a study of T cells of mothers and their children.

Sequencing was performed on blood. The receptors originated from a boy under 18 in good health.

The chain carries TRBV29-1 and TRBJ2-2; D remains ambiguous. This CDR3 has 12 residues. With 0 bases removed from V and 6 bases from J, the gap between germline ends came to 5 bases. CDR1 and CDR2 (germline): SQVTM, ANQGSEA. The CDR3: CSVEDTAGELFF. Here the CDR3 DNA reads TGCAGCGTTGAAGATACGGCCGGGGAGCTGTTTTTT.

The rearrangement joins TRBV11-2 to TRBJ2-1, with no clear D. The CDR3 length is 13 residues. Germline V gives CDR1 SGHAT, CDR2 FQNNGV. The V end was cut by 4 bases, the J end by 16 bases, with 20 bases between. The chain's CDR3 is CASSSMLTPVAFF. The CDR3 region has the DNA TGTGCCAGCAGCTCCATGCTCACCCCCGTTGCTTTCTTC.

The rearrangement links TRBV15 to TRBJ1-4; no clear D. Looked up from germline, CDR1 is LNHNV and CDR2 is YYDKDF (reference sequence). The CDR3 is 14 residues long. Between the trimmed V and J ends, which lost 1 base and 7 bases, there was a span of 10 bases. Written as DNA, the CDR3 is TGTGCCACCAGCAGAGGCGGGGTGGGTGAAAAACTGTTTTTT. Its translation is CATSRGGVGEKLFF.

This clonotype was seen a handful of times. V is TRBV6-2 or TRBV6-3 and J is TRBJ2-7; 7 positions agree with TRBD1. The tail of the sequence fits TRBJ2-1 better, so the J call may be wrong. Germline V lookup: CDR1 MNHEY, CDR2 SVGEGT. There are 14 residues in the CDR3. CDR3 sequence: CATSDRVGINEQFF. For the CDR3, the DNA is TGTGCCACTTCCGACAGGGTTGGGATCAATGAGCAGTTCTTC.

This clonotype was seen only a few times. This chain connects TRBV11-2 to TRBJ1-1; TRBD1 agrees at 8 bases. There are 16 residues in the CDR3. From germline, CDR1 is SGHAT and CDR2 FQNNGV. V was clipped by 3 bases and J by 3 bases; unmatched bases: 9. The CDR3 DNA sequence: TGTGCCAGCAGCTTGGACAGGGAAATTTATTACACTGAAGCTTTCTTT. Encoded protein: CASSLDREIYYTEAFF.

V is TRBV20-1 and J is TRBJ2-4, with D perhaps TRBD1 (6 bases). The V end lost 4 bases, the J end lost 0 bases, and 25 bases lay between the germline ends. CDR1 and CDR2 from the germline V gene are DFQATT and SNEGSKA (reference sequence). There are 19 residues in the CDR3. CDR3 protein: CSATDELRQVNLAKNIQYF. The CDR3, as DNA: TGCAGTGCTACAGACGAACTTAGACAGGTCAACCTAGCCAAAAACATTCAGTACTTC.

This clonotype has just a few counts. CDR3 sequence reads: CASSSRRGQGSGANVLTF. CDR3 bases: TGTGCCAGCAGTTCCCGTCGGGGACAGGGTTCGGGGGCCAACGTCCTGACTTTC. The chain combines TRBV28 with TRBJ2-6; 9 nucleotides line up with TRBD1. The junction had 11 bases not matched to a gene; V was cut back by 4 bases and J by 4 bases. Germline V gene sequence: CDR1 MDHEN, CDR2 SYDVKM. The CDR3 loop spans 18 amino acids.

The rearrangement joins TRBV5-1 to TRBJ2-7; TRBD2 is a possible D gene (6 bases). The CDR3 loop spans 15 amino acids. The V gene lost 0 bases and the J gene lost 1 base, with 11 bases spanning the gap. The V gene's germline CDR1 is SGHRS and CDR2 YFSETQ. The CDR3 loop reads CASSLAEGPSYEQYF. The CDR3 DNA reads TGCGCCAGCAGCTTGGCGGAGGGGCCATCCTACGAGCAGTACTTC.

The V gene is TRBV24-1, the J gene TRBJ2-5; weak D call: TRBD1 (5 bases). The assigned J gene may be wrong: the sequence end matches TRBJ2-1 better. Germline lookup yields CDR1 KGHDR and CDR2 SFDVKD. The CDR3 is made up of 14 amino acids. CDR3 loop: CATSDLQGMDEQFF. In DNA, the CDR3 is TGTGCCACCAGTGATTTGCAGGGAATGGATGAGCAGTTCTTC.

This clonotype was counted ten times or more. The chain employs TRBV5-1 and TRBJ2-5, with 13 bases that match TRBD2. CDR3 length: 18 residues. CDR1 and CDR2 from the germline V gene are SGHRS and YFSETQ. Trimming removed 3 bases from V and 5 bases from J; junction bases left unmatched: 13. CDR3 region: CASSSTGTTSGGAETQYF. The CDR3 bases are TGCGCCAGCAGCTCAACGGGAACTACTAGCGGGGGGGCTGAGACCCAGTACTTC.

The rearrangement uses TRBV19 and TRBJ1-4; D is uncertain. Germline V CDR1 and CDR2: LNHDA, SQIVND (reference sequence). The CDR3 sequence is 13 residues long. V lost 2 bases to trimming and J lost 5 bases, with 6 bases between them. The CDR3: CASSISQNEKLFF. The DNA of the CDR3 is TGTGCCAGTAGTATATCTCAGAATGAAAAACTGTTTTTT.

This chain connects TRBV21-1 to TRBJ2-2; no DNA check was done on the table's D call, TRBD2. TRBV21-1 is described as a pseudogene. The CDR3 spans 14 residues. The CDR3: CASRREVIAGELFF. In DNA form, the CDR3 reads TGTGCCAGCAGGCGGGAGGTGATTGCCGGGGAGCTGTTTTTT.

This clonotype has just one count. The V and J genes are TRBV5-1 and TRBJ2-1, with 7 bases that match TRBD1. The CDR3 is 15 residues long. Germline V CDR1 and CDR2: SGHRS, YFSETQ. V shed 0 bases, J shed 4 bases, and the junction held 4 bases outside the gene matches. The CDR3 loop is CASSLGTGQYNEQFF. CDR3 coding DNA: TGCGCCAGCAGCTTGGGGACAGGACAATACAATGAGCAGTTCTTC.

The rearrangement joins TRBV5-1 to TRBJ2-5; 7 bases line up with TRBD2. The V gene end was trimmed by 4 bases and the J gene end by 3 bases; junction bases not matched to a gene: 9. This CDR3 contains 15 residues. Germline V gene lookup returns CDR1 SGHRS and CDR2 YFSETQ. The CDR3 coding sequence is TGCGCCAGCAGCCTGGAGGGACTACAGAAAGAGACCCAGTACTTC. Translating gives CASSLEGLQKETQYF.

In DNA form, the CDR3 reads TGCAGTGCTCCAGACAACAGGGGGAGTAAGTCCTACGAGCAGTACTTC. This codes for CSAPDNRGSKSYEQYF. This chain joins TRBV20-1 and TRBJ2-7; TRBD1 matches 8 bases. V shed 5 bases, J shed 1 base, and the junction held 13 bases outside the gene matches. CDR3 length: 16 amino acids. CDR1 is DFQATT, CDR2 SNEGSKA, per germline (reference sequence).

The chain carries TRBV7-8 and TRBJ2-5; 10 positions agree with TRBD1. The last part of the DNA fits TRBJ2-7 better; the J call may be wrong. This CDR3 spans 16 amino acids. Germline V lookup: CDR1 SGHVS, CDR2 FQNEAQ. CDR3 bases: TGTGCCAGCAGCCGCGACCGGGACAGGGGTGGTGGCGAGCAGTACTTC. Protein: CASSRDRDRGGGEQYF.

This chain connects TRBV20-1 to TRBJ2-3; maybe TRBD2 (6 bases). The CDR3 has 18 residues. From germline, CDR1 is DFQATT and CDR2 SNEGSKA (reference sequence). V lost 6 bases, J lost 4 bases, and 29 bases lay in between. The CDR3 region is CSASLLDRASVVADTQYF. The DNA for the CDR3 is TGCAGTGCCAGCCTTCTTGATCGGGCTAGCGTGGTTGCAGATACGCAGTATTTT.

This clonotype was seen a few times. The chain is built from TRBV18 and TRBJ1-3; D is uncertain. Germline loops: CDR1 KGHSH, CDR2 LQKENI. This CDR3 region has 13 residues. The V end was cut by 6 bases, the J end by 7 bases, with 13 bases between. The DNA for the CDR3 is TGTGCCAGCTCCCCCGGATCGTCGAACACCATATATTTT. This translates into CASSPGSSNTIYF.